This passage covers 24 T cell receptor beta chains from one sample sequenced in a study of blood T cell repertoires in COVID-19. Libraries were prepared by immunoSEQ multiplex PCR; TCRdb keeps only in-frame clonotypes and omits some of them. The sample has hundreds of thousands of clones; approximately 86% are singletons. Material for sequencing was peripheral blood. These receptors originate from a woman between 70 and 85 years old with COVID-19, enrolled during active disease.

This chain joins TRBV9 and TRBJ1-2, with 7 bases matching TRBD1. J gave up 5 bases and V 4 bases, and 11 bases lay outside the gene matches. The CDR3 covers 15 residues. Looked up from germline, CDR1 is SGDLS and CDR2 is YYNGEE. Here the CDR3 reads CASSSGPGGQYGYTF. CDR3 in DNA: TGTGCCAGCAGCTCGGGCCCAGGGGGGCAGTATGGCTACACCTTC.

This chain uses TRBV3-1 (or the pseudogene TRBV3-2) with TRBJ2-1, with 10 bases identical to TRBD2. With 5 bases clipped from V and 8 bases from J, the junction kept 12 bases outside the gene matches. This CDR3 has 16 residues. In germline, CDR1 is LGHDT, CDR2 YNNKEL (reference sequence). The CDR3 DNA reads as TGTGCCAGCAGCTCATCCTCTAGCGGGGGATCCCATGAGCAGTTCTTC. Its translation: CASSSSSSGGSHEQFF.

The chain uses TRBV24-1 and TRBJ1-5; TRBD1 matches at 7 bases. Germline values: CDR1 KGHDR, CDR2 SFDVKD. The V and J ends lost 5 bases and 4 bases, in that order; junction bases with no gene match: 13. This CDR3 spans 17 amino acids. The CDR3 sequence is CATSALLMTGKNQPQHF. CDR3 coding DNA: TGTGCCACCAGTGCCCTGCTGATGACAGGGAAGAATCAGCCCCAGCATTTT.

This chain joins TRBV10-3 and TRBJ2-7; 9 nucleotides line up with TRBD1. J lost 3 bases, V lost 5 bases, and 5 bases had no gene match. The V gene's germline CDR1 is ENHRY and CDR2 SYGVKD. The CDR3 totals 14 residues. The CDR3 protein is CAISTGTGRYEQYF. DNA for the CDR3: TGTGCCATCAGTACCGGGACAGGGCGCTACGAGCAGTACTTC.

The V call is TRBV10-1, the J call TRBJ2-1; D is perhaps TRBD2 (5 bases). The germline gives CDR1 WNHNN, CDR2 SYGVQD (reference sequence). Trimming left V 2 bases short and J 0 bases short, with 11 bases between. This CDR3 is 16 amino acids long. The CDR3, as DNA: TGCGCCAGCAGTGAGAGGCGAACTAGCTCCTACAATGAGCAGTTCTTC. This translates into CASSERRTSSYNEQFF.

The V and J genes are TRBV5-1 and TRBJ2-1; D uncertain. Trimming took off 0 bases at V and 4 bases at J, with 5 bases between the two ends. The CDR3 length is 13 residues. The germline CDR1 and CDR2 sequences are SGHRS and YFSETQ. The CDR3 DNA follows: TGCGCCAGCAGCTTGGACAGATACAATGAGCAGTTCTTC. Its protein is CASSLDRYNEQFF.

The V gene is TRBV6-2 or TRBV6-3, the J gene TRBJ2-2, with D unclear. The CDR3 is made up of 16 amino acids. Germline-derived CDR1 and CDR2 are MNHEY and SVGEGT. Trimming shortened V by 4 bases and J by 0 bases, and 12 bases separated the two germline ends. CDR3 amino acids: CASSSQTPANTGELFF. Written as DNA, the CDR3 is TGTGCCAGCAGTTCCCAGACACCCGCGAACACCGGGGAGCTGTTTTTT.

This clone was seen a single time. The chain carries TRBV18 and TRBJ2-7; a possible D gene is TRBD2 (5 bases). Trimming pared 3 bases from V and 3 bases from J, leaving 18 bases between. The CDR3 loop spans 16 amino acids. Germline assignment: CDR1 KGHSH and CDR2 LQKENI. Here the CDR3 reads CASSPPGLSKNYEQYF. The CDR3, as DNA: TGTGCCAGCTCACCCCCCGGACTCTCCAAAAACTACGAGCAGTACTTC. Using reference TRBV18 and TRBJ2-7 for the parts outside the CDR3, the full variable domain is NAGVMQNPRHLVRRRGQEARLRCSPMKGHSHVYWYRQLPEEGLKFMVYLQKENIIDESGMPKERFSAEFPKEGPSILRIQQVVRGDSAAYFCASSPPGLSKNYEQYFGPGTRLTVT.

J is TRBJ2-3 and V is TRBV7-3; D possibly corresponds to TRBD2 (5 bases). The ends were cut back, 1 base at V and 2 bases at J, with 10 bases in the middle. The CDR3 consists of 15 residues. The V gene's germline CDR1 is SGHTA and CDR2 FQGTGA. The CDR3, as DNA: TGTGCCAGCAGCTTAAGTCCGGGGAACACAGATACGCAGTATTTT. This translates into CASSLSPGNTDTQYF. The full variable domain, its missing parts supplied by reference TRBV7-3 and TRBJ2-3, is GAGVSQTPSNKVTEKGKYVELRCDPISGHTALYWYRQSLGQGPEFLIYFQGTGAADDSGLPNDRFFAVRPEGSVSTLKIQRTERGDSAVYLCASSLSPGNTDTQYFGPGTRLTVL.

The V gene is TRBV5-1, the J gene TRBJ2-4; no clear D. The germline V gene has CDR1 SGHRS and CDR2 YFSETQ. Trimming took 0 bases from V and 0 from J, leaving 13 bases between them. There are 17 residues in the CDR3. CDR3 nucleotide sequence: TGCGCCAGCAGCTTGGGACTCTACGACCTAGCCAAAAACATTCAGTACTTC. It specifies CASSLGLYDLAKNIQYF. Full variable domain (missing parts from reference TRBV5-1 and TRBJ2-4): KAGVTQTPRYLIKTRGQQVTLSCSPISGHRSVSWYQQTPGQGLQFLFEYFSETQRNKGNFPGRFSGRQFSNSRSEMNVSTLELGDSALYLCASSLGLYDLAKNIQYFGAGTRLSVL.

The chain joins TRBV5-1 to TRBJ2-7; no definite D call. The germline gives CDR1 SGHRS, CDR2 YFSETQ. Trimming took off 2 bases at V and 6 bases at J, with 15 bases between the two ends. This CDR3 has 14 amino acids. The CDR3 DNA reads TGCGCCAGCAGCTTCGACCTAGAGTTCTCCGAGCAGTACTTC. It encodes CASSFDLEFSEQYF.

The chain carries TRBV4-1 and TRBJ1-4, with 9 bases matching TRBD1. From germline, CDR1 is MGHRA and CDR2 YSYEKL. The CDR3 is 15 amino acids. The trim removed 2 bases at V and 8 bases at J, leaving 6 bases unmatched. The CDR3 reads CASSQHGTGKEKLFF. The CDR3 region has the DNA TGCGCCAGCAGCCAACACGGGACAGGGAAAGAAAAACTGTTTTTT.

The V gene is TRBV4-2, the J gene TRBJ2-7, with TRBD2 matching over 12 bases. The CDR3 extends over 16 amino acids. Losses at the gene ends were 4 bases for V and 3 bases for J; bases not matched to a gene: 7. The germline V gene encodes CDR1 LGHNA and CDR2 YNFKEQ. CDR3 sequence: CASSRASGGASYEQYF. The CDR3 nucleotides are TGTGCCAGCAGCCGAGCTAGCGGGGGGGCAAGCTACGAGCAGTACTTC.

The chain recombines TRBV5-1 with TRBJ1-5, with D possibly matching TRBD1 (6 bases). The CDR3 runs to 15 residues. Germline V lookup: CDR1 SGHRS, CDR2 YFSETQ. Trimming pared 4 bases from V and 2 bases from J, leaving 13 bases between. The CDR3 DNA follows: TGCGCCAGCAGCCGGGGGGGCGGCGGCAATCAGCCCCAGCATTTT. Amino acid sequence: CASSRGGGGNQPQHF.

V usage is TRBV19 and J usage is TRBJ2-3, with a possible D match to TRBD2 (7 bases). Germline V CDR1 and CDR2: LNHDA, SQIVND (reference sequence). CDR3 length equals 14 residues. V lost 3 bases to trimming and J lost 6 bases, with 13 bases between them. The CDR3 spells CASSIVQGGDTQYF. The CDR3, as DNA: TGTGCCAGTAGTATCGTACAGGGAGGGGATACGCAGTATTTT.

This rearrangement joins TRBV7-2 to TRBJ1-1; 7 nucleotides align to TRBD1. The germline gives CDR1 SGHTA, CDR2 FQGNSA. The CDR3 extends over 15 amino acids. The ends lost 0 bases at V and 5 bases at J; junction bases unmatched: 6. Here the CDR3 DNA reads TGTGCCAGCAGCTTAGCGCATGACAGGGTTACTGAAGCTTTCTTT. It specifies CASSLAHDRVTEAFF. Looking up the rest from reference TRBV7-2 and TRBJ1-1 gives the full variable domain: GAGVSQSPSNKVTEKGKDVELRCDPISGHTALYWYRQSLGQGLEFLIYFQGNSAPDKSGLPSDRFSAERTGGSVSTLTIQRTQQEDSAVYLCASSLAHDRVTEAFFGQGTRLTVV.

This clone was observed once. The rearrangement joins TRBV7-9 to TRBJ2-7; the match to TRBD1 covers 9 bases. After removal of 5 bases from V and 5 bases from J, the junction contained 10 bases not matched to a gene. CDR3 length: 15 residues. The germline V gene has CDR1 SEHNR and CDR2 FQNEAQ (reference sequence). This CDR3 reads CASSLQPGQGHEQYF. The CDR3 nucleotides are TGTGCCAGCAGCCTACAGCCGGGACAGGGCCACGAGCAGTACTTC.

This clone was seen only once. The chain employs TRBV2 and TRBJ2-5, with D uncertain. The CDR3 sequence is 11 residues long. CDR1 and CDR2 from the germline V gene are SNHLY and FYNNEI. V was shortened by 7 bases and J by 1 base, with 4 bases between the two germline ends. CDR3 in amino acids: CASTRQETQYF. The CDR3 DNA reads TGTGCCAGCACCCGCCAAGAGACCCAGTACTTC.

The chain carries TRBV7-2 and TRBJ1-1, with 7 nucleotides matching TRBD1. CDR1 is SGHTA and CDR2 is FQGNSA in the germline V gene. The CDR3 has 14 amino acids. V lost 2 bases and J lost 6; bases outside the gene matches: 6. The CDR3 here is CASSLRGQRAEAFF. The CDR3 DNA follows: TGTGCCAGCAGCTTAAGGGGGCAGAGGGCTGAAGCTTTCTTT.

J is TRBJ1-4 and V is TRBV5-4; a possible D gene is TRBD1 (5 bases). Germline V CDR1 and CDR2: SGHNT, YYREEE (reference sequence). The CDR3 extends over 15 amino acids. With 6 bases removed from V and 0 bases from J, the gap between germline ends came to 12 bases. CDR3 DNA sequence: TGTGCCAGCACCCTGGGAGGGGCAACTAATGAAAAACTGTTTTTT. This translates into CASTLGGATNEKLFF.

The chain is built from TRBV24-1 and TRBJ1-2, with TRBD1 matching over 10 bases. The V gene end was trimmed by 7 bases and the J gene end by 4 bases; junction bases not matched to a gene: 5. CDR3 length: 14 residues. Germline V CDR1 and CDR2: KGHDR, SFDVKD. The CDR3 DNA reads TGTGCCACCAGCGGGACAGGGGAGGTCTATGGCTACACCTTC. It yields the protein CATSGTGEVYGYTF.

The chain couples TRBV3-1 (or the pseudogene TRBV3-2) to TRBJ2-7; possibly TRBD1 for D (5 bases). CDR1 and CDR2 (germline): LGHDT, YNNKEL (reference sequence). Between the trimmed V and J ends, which lost 2 bases and 4 bases, there was a span of 18 bases. The length of the CDR3 is 16 residues. This chain's CDR3 is CASSQLAQGKEYEQYF. The CDR3 DNA reads as TGTGCCAGCAGCCAATTGGCCCAGGGTAAAGAGTACGAGCAGTACTTC.

This clone was picked up one time. The V and J genes are TRBV24-1 and TRBJ1-2, with a possible D match to TRBD1 (6 bases). The CDR3 sequence is 14 residues long. Trimming left V 1 base short and J 4 bases short, with 9 bases between. Germline V lookup: CDR1 KGHDR, CDR2 SFDVKD. CDR3 sequence: CATSDFTGLYGYTF. The CDR3 bases are TGTGCCACCAGTGATTTTACAGGGCTCTATGGCTACACCTTC.

This chain links TRBV19 with TRBJ2-3; 7 bases map to TRBD2. The CDR3 is made up of 14 amino acids. Germline V gene sequence: CDR1 LNHDA, CDR2 SQIVND (reference sequence). V gave up 8 bases and J gave up 3 bases; unmatched junction bases: 8. CDR3 loop: CASGTPGGTDTQYF. In DNA, the CDR3 is TGTGCCAGTGGGACCCCCGGGGGGACAGATACGCAGTATTTT.